This TCR beta chain emerged from a study of sequential checkpoint blockade in melanoma. Only in-frame clones appear in the TCRdb table, and some are missing; sequencing was by immunoSEQ multiplex PCR. This sample has about 38,000 clones, with 70% to 90% found just once. Trimming stripped 0 bases from V and 0 bases from J, with 12 bases between. Germline V gives CDR1 MGHRA, CDR2 YSYEKL. This CDR3 has 17 residues. The sample's treatment: randomized to nivolumab then ipilimumab (arm A) or the reverse (arm B). No patient had prior DNA-damaging chemotherapy. Live CD3+CD8+ CD19− CD56− cells were sorted from PBMCs.

The rearrangement uses TRBV4-1 and TRBJ2-1; weak D call: TRBD2 (5 bases). This TCR was recovered from a human donor with melanoma. Sequencing was performed on CD8+ T cells sorted from blood (inferred from file names), taken from a patient given nivolumab and ipilimumab in sequence. The CDR3 sequence: CASSQDTRRSSYNEQFF. DNA of the CDR3: TGCGCCAGCAGCCAAGACACGCGGAGGAGCTCCTACAATGAGCAGTTCTTC.